Following are 29 T cell receptor beta chains from one sample sequenced in a study of glioma-infiltrating T cells. The iRepertoire nested amplicon-rescue multiplex PCR amplified TCR alpha and beta CDR3s from RNA. A single record per CDR3 protein comes from TCRdb applying MiXCR to the multiplex PCR reads. This sample has about 3,200 distinct CDR3 sequences, with approximately 15% found just once. The specimen was glioma tissue, nonneoplastic brain tissue, or PBMCs (not recorded which). Receptors were obtained from a human donor with low-grade glioma or glioblastoma, undergoing nonglioma brain surgery, or in good health (not recorded which).

This clonotype was observed many times. This chain links TRBV5-4 with TRBJ2-1, with D hard to call. Germline CDR1 is SGHNT and CDR2 is YYREEE (reference sequence). The CDR3 spans 13 residues. V lost 0 bases and J lost 10, with 11 bases in between. CDR3 in DNA: TGTGCCAGCAGCTTGGAGGGCCTGACGGAGCAGTTCTTC. Translation: CASSLEGLTEQFF.

This clonotype occurred many times. This chain connects TRBV7-2 to TRBJ2-3, with 8 positions matching TRBD2. In germline, CDR1 is SGHTA, CDR2 FQGNSA. The CDR3 consists of 15 residues. After removal of 3 bases from V and 4 bases from J, the junction contained 6 bases not matched to a gene. In DNA, the CDR3 is TGTGCCAGCAGCTTCGGGACTAGGGGTGCAGATACGCAGTATTTT. Its protein product is CASSFGTRGADTQYF.

This clonotype has only a few counts. V is TRBV29-1 and J is TRBJ2-1; D unresolved. Germline V gives CDR1 SQVTM, CDR2 ANQGSEA. The CDR3 covers 15 residues. With 6 bases removed from V and 0 bases from J, the gap between germline ends came to 15 bases. CDR3 loop: CSVATRLSSYNEQFF. The CDR3 bases are TGCAGCGTGGCTACCCGGCTCTCCTCCTACAATGAGCAGTTCTTC.

Remarks on this clonotype: It may be a read error: a sequence one base away is much more abundant. The CDR3 bases are TGTGCCACCATGGTAGGTCAGGGACAGCGAGACGCCAAAAACATTAAGTACTTC. It specifies CATMVGQGQRDAKNIKYF. J is TRBJ2-4 and V is TRBV24-1; 7 bases match TRBD1. Looked up from germline, CDR1 is KGHDR and CDR2 is SFDVKD. The CDR3 length is 18 residues.

This clonotype came up many times. The chain links TRBV19 to TRBJ1-6; D is unresolved. CDR1 LNHDA and CDR2 SQIVND come from the germline V gene (reference sequence). The CDR3 is made up of 14 amino acids. The V end lost 7 bases, the J end lost 6 bases, and 13 bases lay between the germline ends. The CDR3 DNA follows: TGTGCCAGTACCTTCTCGGAATTTAATTCACCCCTCCACTTT. It translates to CASTFSEFNSPLHF.

There are many counts of this clonotype. The gene calls are TRBV7-9 and TRBJ2-3; a weak D match, TRBD1 (6 bases). Trimming pared 8 bases from V and 5 bases from J, leaving 11 bases between. The CDR3 loop spans 12 amino acids. Per the germline V gene, CDR1 is SEHNR and CDR2 is FQNEAQ (reference sequence). The CDR3 DNA reads as TGTGCCAGCTACCTAGGGGGAGATACGCAGTATTTT. Its protein is CASYLGGDTQYF.

This clonotype is labeled medium-sized. This sequence joins TRBV6-1 and TRBJ2-7; possibly TRBD1 or TRBD2 for D (5 bases each). The length of the CDR3 is 12 residues. The germline V gene has CDR1 MNHNS and CDR2 SASEGT. Trimming shortened V by 7 bases and J by 6 bases, and 13 bases separated the two germline ends. The CDR3 DNA is TGTGCCAGCATCAGCAGGGCGGGCGAGCAGTACGTC. Translating gives CASISRAGEQYV.

This clonotype has just one count. The V and J genes are TRBV20-1 and TRBJ1-5, with D tentatively TRBD1 (5 bases). Germline values: CDR1 DFQATT, CDR2 SNEGSKA (reference sequence). V lost 1 base and J lost 6, with 19 bases in between. The CDR3 sequence is 16 residues long. The CDR3 bases are TGCAGTGCTAGAGCCATGGCAGGGCCGATCAGTCAGCCCCAGCATTTT. It codes for CSARAMAGPISQPQHF.

Comment on this clonotype: One end of the junction is discordant with germline, which a read error may explain. This chain uses TRBV9 with TRBJ2-5; TRBD1 matches 8 bases. This CDR3 contains 15 residues. From germline, CDR1 is SGDLS and CDR2 YYNGEE. The CDR3 here is CASSVRQGSQEAQYF. DNA of the CDR3: TGTGCCAGCAGCGTACGACAGGGGAGCCAAGAGGCCCAGTACTTC.

This clonotype was recorded at least ten times. The V call is TRBV10-3, the J call TRBJ1-4; 12 bases align to TRBD1. The V gene's germline CDR1 is ENHRY and CDR2 SYGVKD. The V and J ends lost 6 bases and 8 bases, in that order; junction bases with no gene match: 10. There are 16 residues in the CDR3. The CDR3 coding sequence is TGTGCCATCAGACCGGGACAGGGGGCCGGGGACGAAAAACTGTTTTTT. Residues: CAIRPGQGAGDEKLFF.

By frequency in the sample, this clonotype is medium-sized. V is TRBV7-3 and J is TRBJ1-3; TRBD1 is a possible D gene (5 bases). This CDR3 spans 13 amino acids. The V and J ends lost 4 bases and 9 bases respectively, with 13 bases between them. Germline V gives CDR1 SGHTA, CDR2 FQGTGA. In DNA form, the CDR3 reads TGTGCCAGCAGCTGGCAGGTCGGGGGCACCATATATTTT. It encodes CASSWQVGGTIYF.

This clonotype is categorized as medium-sized. This sequence joins TRBV28 and TRBJ1-1, with D unclear. The germline V gene encodes CDR1 MDHEN and CDR2 SYDVKM. Trimming left V 3 bases short and J 11 bases short, with 13 bases between. This CDR3 region has 12 residues. The CDR3 sequence is CASSFRPHKAFF. The CDR3 DNA is TGTGCCAGCAGTTTTCGGCCCCATAAGGCTTTCTTT.

By frequency in the sample, this clonotype is medium-sized. This rearrangement joins TRBV24-1 to TRBJ2-1, with D hard to call. Trimming removed 3 bases at V and 5 bases at J, with 16 bases between. The CDR3 contains 16 residues. Germline V gene lookup returns CDR1 KGHDR and CDR2 SFDVKD. The CDR3 sequence: CATSDPRMTANNEQFF. DNA of the CDR3: TGTGCCACCAGTGATCCCCGGATGACTGCTAACAATGAGCAGTTCTTC.

This clonotype was seen many times. The V and J genes are TRBV5-8 and TRBJ1-1, with D possibly matching TRBD1 (6 bases). Trimming took 1 base from V and 5 from J, leaving 9 bases between them. The CDR3 length is 13 residues. CDR1 and CDR2 (germline): SGHTS, YDEGEE. The CDR3 region has the DNA TGTGCCAGCAGCTTGCTGGGGGCGACTGAAGCTTTCTTT. This sequence encodes CASSLLGATEAFF. Using reference TRBV5-8 and TRBJ1-1 for the parts outside the CDR3, the full variable domain is EAGVTQSPTHLIKTRGQQATLRCSPISGHTSVYWYQQALGLGLQFLLWYDEGEERNRGNFPPRFSGRQFPNYSSELNVNALELEDSALYLCASSLLGATEAFFGQGTRLTVV.

The chain joins TRBV9 to TRBJ2-3; D is unresolved. Trimming removed 2 bases from V and 0 bases from J, with 13 bases in between. This CDR3 comprises 16 residues. Germline CDR1 reads SGDLS; CDR2 reads YYNGEE. The CDR3 sequence: CASSVDYGDSTDTQYF. DNA for the CDR3: TGTGCCAGCAGCGTGGATTATGGGGATAGCACAGATACGCAGTATTTT.

This chain connects TRBV28 to TRBJ1-6, with D hard to call. The CDR3 spans 16 residues. Germline CDR1 is MDHEN and CDR2 is SYDVKM. Here the CDR3 DNA reads TGTGCAAGAAGTCCACTACGACGAGGCGATGGTTCACCCCTCCACTTT. Protein sequence: CARSPLRRGDGSPLHF.

This clonotype is medium-sized (0.01 to 0.1%) in the sample. J is TRBJ2-7 and V is TRBV20-1; D is unresolved. The CDR3 spans 13 residues. Germline values: CDR1 DFQATT, CDR2 SNEGSKA (reference sequence). V dropped 7 bases and J dropped 4 bases, with 17 bases sitting between them. The DNA for the CDR3 is TGCAGTGGTCGGTCCGATGACAATTACGAGCAGTACGTC. Amino acids: CSGRSDDNYEQYV.

This clonotype is deemed large. The chain links TRBV27 to TRBJ2-7, with no clear D. This CDR3 has 13 amino acids. The germline gives CDR1 MNHEY, CDR2 SMNVEV (reference sequence). The V and J ends lost 0 bases and 3 bases respectively, with 6 bases between them. Here the CDR3 reads CASSLSIGYEQYV. CDR3 nucleotides: TGTGCCAGCAGTTTATCGATCGGCTACGAGCAGTACGTC.

This clonotype came up many times. The rearrangement links TRBV4-2 to TRBJ1-1; D perhaps matches TRBD1 (5 bases). Germline CDR1 reads LGHNA; CDR2 reads YNFKEQ. The CDR3 covers 15 residues. V was clipped by 1 base and J by 8 bases, with 17 bases between them. The CDR3 DNA is TGTGCCAGCAGCCAAGGGGGGACGGCCGAAGGAGAAGCTTTCTTT. It codes for CASSQGGTAEGEAFF.

This clonotype was observed a few times. The chain uses TRBV11-3 and TRBJ2-1, with no clear D. The CDR3 is made up of 14 amino acids. The germline CDR1 and CDR2 sequences are SGHNT and YENEEA. V shed 5 bases and J shed 4 bases, with 12 bases lying between them. The CDR3 loop reads CASSQDTGYNEQFF. DNA of the CDR3: TGTGCCAGCAGCCAAGACACCGGTTACAATGAGCAGTTCTTC.

This clonotype has ten or more counts. CDR3 bases: TGTGCCAGCAGCTTCGGGGCGTTAGCGGGGTCGCAGGAGACCCAGTACTTC. It specifies CASSFGALAGSQETQYF. The chain recombines TRBV7-2 with TRBJ2-5; 8 nucleotides match TRBD2. The germline CDR1 and CDR2 sequences are SGHTA and FQGNSA. With V trimmed by 3 bases and J by 5 bases, 14 bases remained unmatched. This CDR3 has 17 residues.

In its sample, this clonotype is medium-sized. The CDR3 is CASSFSGPSSYNEQFF. The CDR3 nucleotides are TGTGCCAGCAGCTTCAGCGGCCCAAGCTCCTACAATGAGCAGTTCTTC. This chain links TRBV7-6 with TRBJ2-1; perhaps TRBD2 as D (5 bases). V lost 3 bases and J 0 bases, leaving 12 bases between the germline ends. Germline CDR1 is SGHVS and CDR2 is FNYEAQ. CDR3 length: 16 residues.

With respect to this clonotype: A read error is possible here, since a much larger clone lies one base away. The conserved closing phenylalanine or tryptophan is absent in this CDR3, likely reflecting a read error. The chain uses TRBV4-1 and TRBJ1-2; D remains unclear. Trimming removed 3 bases from V and 4 bases from J, with 18 bases in between. The CDR3 runs 16 residues. Looked up from germline, CDR1 is MGHRA and CDR2 is YSYEKL. The CDR3 DNA reads TGCGCCAGCAGCCATCCTGGACCTGGTCTCTCCTATGGCTACACCTCC. As protein: CASSHPGPGLSYGYTS.

By its share, this clonotype is medium-sized. CDR3 protein: CASSPPTSGGAGETQYF. As DNA, the CDR3 is TGTGCCAGCAGTCCACCGACTAGCGGGGGGGCGGGGGAGACCCAGTACTTC. The chain links TRBV6-1 to TRBJ2-5; 14 bases match TRBD2. Per the germline V gene, CDR1 is MNHNS and CDR2 is SASEGT. The junction had 10 bases not matched to a gene; V was cut back by 5 bases and J by 5 bases. The CDR3 spans 17 residues.

With respect to this clonotype: A much more abundant neighbour one base away suggests this may be a read error. The missing conserved phenylalanine or tryptophan at the end of this CDR3 makes a read error likely. The V and J genes are TRBV18 and TRBJ1-5; 7 positions agree with TRBD1. The CDR3 spans 16 residues. Germline-derived CDR1 and CDR2 are KGHSH and LQKENI. The V and J ends lost 4 bases and 3 bases, in that order; junction bases with no gene match: 9. CDR3 coding DNA: TGTGCCAGCTCACAATCCCCCGGGACAGACAATCAGCCCCAGCATCTT. This encodes CASSQSPGTDNQPQHL.

In its sample, this clonotype is medium-sized. The chain couples TRBV10-2 to TRBJ2-2; perhaps TRBD2 as D (6 bases). V was cut by 0 bases and J by 3 bases, with 11 bases left in between. Germline V gives CDR1 WSHSY, CDR2 SAAADI. This CDR3 has 16 residues. This CDR3 is CASSESIAVYTGELFF. CDR3 coding DNA: TGCGCCAGCAGTGAGTCGATAGCGGTCTACACCGGGGAGCTGTTTTTT.

This clonotype was observed a few times. The chain links TRBV12-3 or TRBV12-4 to TRBJ1-5, with 10 bases fitting TRBD1. This CDR3 contains 15 residues. V shed 7 bases and J 3 bases; nucleotides not matched to a gene: 6. CDR3 loop: CASTRTGGANQPQHF. Here the CDR3 DNA reads TGTGCCAGCACCCGGACAGGGGGGGCCAATCAGCCCCAGCATTTT.

The V call is TRBV19, the J call TRBJ2-5; tentative D call: TRBD1 (6 bases). Per germline, CDR1 LNHDA and CDR2 SQIVND (reference sequence). This CDR3 comprises 14 residues. With 6 bases removed from V and 5 bases from J, the gap between germline ends came to 16 bases. The CDR3 DNA follows: TGTGCCAGTAGAGAAACAGGGAGTAAGGAGACCCAGTACTTC. Translated, it gives CASRETGSKETQYF.

Note on this clonotype: A much larger clone lies a single base off, so this may be a read error. V gene TRBV10-2 combines with J gene TRBJ2-3; TRBD2 is a possible D gene (8 bases). There are 15 residues in the CDR3. Germline CDR1 WSHSY, CDR2 SAAADI. The chain's CDR3 is CASSELIAGTDTKYF. The CDR3 DNA is TGCGCCAGCAGTGAGTTGATAGCGGGGACAGATACGAAGTATTTT.